The T cell receptor (beta chain) under discussion was sequenced for a study of cytomegalovirus exposure and HLA in healthy donors. With respect to this clone: The antigen is not known.

J lost 3 bases, V lost 1 base, and 5 bases had no gene match. The CDR3 consists of 16 residues. Per germline, CDR1 LNHNV and CDR2 YYDKDF (reference sequence). PCR used 60 Vbeta primers and 13 Jbeta primers. This table comes from immunoSEQ multiplex PCR, and its TCRdb copy is limited to in-frame clones, with some not included. The sample contains about 120,000 clones, 81% of which appear only once. General study results and limits: The productive fraction for most TCR beta V segments was about 87% or about 30% in an earlier analysis. Per published accounts, TCR beta sequences correctly predicted the HLA-A and HLA-B alleles of most subjects.

The chain links TRBV15 to TRBJ1-4; 7 bases align to TRBD1. The specimen was PBMCs. This TCR was recovered from a man aged 40-50 years in good health and CMV-seronegative. The CDR3 spells CATSRGGGEANEKLFF. The CDR3 DNA reads TGTGCCACCAGCAGAGGAGGGGGCGAGGCTAATGAAAAACTGTTTTTT. The variable domain in full, with the rest retrieved from reference TRBV15 and TRBJ1-4, is DAMVIQNPRYQVTQFGKPVTLSCSQTLNHNVMYWYQQKSSQAPKLLFHYYDKDFNNEADTPDNFQSRRPNTSFCFLDIRSPGLGDTAMYLCATSRGGGEANEKLFFGSGTQLSVL.